These 16 T cell receptor beta chains originate from one sample sequenced in a study of sequential checkpoint blockade in melanoma. Measured with immunoSEQ multiplex PCR; TCRdb has only the in-frame clones, and not every one. The sample has 2,000 to 3,000 clones, about 20% seen once; the top ten hold 4.3%. As to treatment: randomized to nivolumab then ipilimumab (arm A) or the reverse (arm B). Sequenced here: tumor tissue (inferred from file names), sampled from a patient given nivolumab and ipilimumab in sequence. Receptors originate from a human donor with melanoma.

About this clone itself: Compared with germline, one end of the junction differs, possibly owing to a read error. The V gene is TRBV15, the J gene TRBJ2-1; D might be TRBD1 or TRBD2, each matching 5 bases. The CDR3 runs to 17 residues. Germline CDR1 LNHNV, CDR2 YYDKDF (reference sequence). The CDR3 coding sequence is TGTGCCACCAGCCGAGAAGCTCTAGGGACCTACTACAATGAGCAGTTCTTC. This codes for CATSREALGTYYNEQFF.

The V and J genes are TRBV5-1 and TRBJ2-2; 8 nucleotides agree with TRBD2. The V gene's germline CDR1 is SGHRS and CDR2 YFSETQ. Losses at the gene ends were 3 bases for V and 9 bases for J; bases not matched to a gene: 10. This CDR3 is built from 15 residues. CDR3 DNA: TGCGCCAGCAGCTCGGGGGGGTTACCGCGGCGGGAGCTGTTTTTT. Protein: CASSSGGLPRRELFF.

This chain links TRBV28 with TRBJ2-3; a weak D match, TRBD2 (6 bases). The CDR3 covers 15 residues. Looked up from germline, CDR1 is MDHEN and CDR2 is SYDVKM. The V gene lost 8 bases and the J gene lost 5 bases, with 20 bases spanning the gap. This CDR3 reads CASGRLVGFGDTQYF. In nucleotides, the CDR3 is TGTGCCAGCGGGAGGTTAGTCGGTTTCGGAGATACGCAGTATTTT.

By sample fraction, this clone is medium-sized. The rearrangement uses TRBV28 and TRBJ2-7, with a possible D match to TRBD2 (5 bases). The V end lost 5 bases, the J end lost 4 bases, and 24 bases lay between the germline ends. The CDR3 is 17 amino acids. Germline CDR1 MDHEN, CDR2 SYDVKM. CDR3 amino acids: CASSTSGYLRAEYEQYF. CDR3 DNA: TGTGCCAGCAGTACTTCTGGGTATCTGCGGGCCGAATACGAGCAGTACTTC.

The sample holds a few counts of this clone. The genes are TRBV6-8 and TRBJ1-2, with D maybe TRBD1 (5 bases). CDR3 length equals 15 residues. The V end was cut by 3 bases, the J end by 6 bases, with 17 bases between. From germline, CDR1 is MNHGY and CDR2 SAAAGT. CDR3 nucleotides: TGTGCCAGCAGTTATAGAGGGGCGGTAATGAATGGCTACACCTTC. Protein sequence: CASSYRGAVMNGYTF.

J is TRBJ2-1 and V is TRBV25-1, with 7 nucleotides matching TRBD1. The CDR3 is 18 residues long. CDR1 and CDR2 (germline): MGHDK, SYGVNS. The V segment lost 6 bases and the J segment 1 base; nucleotides outside the gene matches: 15. DNA of the CDR3: TGTGCCAGCAGCGAAAAAAATAGGACAGGCTTATCCTACAATGAGCAGTTCTTC. It encodes CASSEKNRTGLSYNEQFF.

The chain has TRBV28 and TRBJ2-1; D call uncertain. Germline V gene data show CDR1 as MDHEN and CDR2 as SYDVKM. V gave up 5 bases and J gave up 4 bases, with 15 bases separating them. This CDR3 is built from 15 residues. The CDR3 nucleotides are TGTGCCAGCAGTCTCGGGTGGGGTGGATACAATGAGCAGTTCTTC. The encoded protein is CASSLGWGGYNEQFF.

This clone is deemed medium-sized (0.01 to 0.1%). The rearrangement uses TRBV11-3 and TRBJ1-4; TRBD1 might be the D (6 bases). This CDR3 has 14 amino acids. The germline CDR1 and CDR2 sequences are SGHNT and YENEEA. The V end was cut by 2 bases, the J end by 8 bases, with 12 bases between. CDR3 nucleotide sequence: TGTGCCAGCAGCTTAACAGGGTATGGAGAAAAACTGTTTTTT. Translating gives CASSLTGYGEKLFF.

This clone is labeled medium-sized. The chain recombines TRBV11-3 with TRBJ1-4, with D tentatively TRBD1 (6 bases). Trimming took off 5 bases at V and 8 bases at J, with 18 bases between the two ends. Germline CDR1 reads SGHNT; CDR2 reads YENEEA. The CDR3 has 15 residues. The CDR3 region has the DNA TGTGCCAGCAGCGGAGCAGGGGCGAATTGGGAAAAACTGTTTTTT. This translates into CASSGAGANWEKLFF.

In its sample, this clone was seen a few times. The V call is TRBV9, the J call TRBJ1-1; D unclear. V was cut by 1 base and J by 3 bases, with 7 bases left in between. This CDR3 region has 13 residues. Germline CDR1 and CDR2: SGDLS and YYNGEE. In DNA, the CDR3 is TGTGCCAGCAGCGTAATATACGACACTGAAGCTTTCTTT. Protein: CASSVIYDTEAFF.

In its sample, this clone is large. This sequence joins TRBV6-8 and TRBJ1-1; maybe TRBD1 (6 bases). V lost 6 bases, J lost 2 bases, and 10 bases lay in between. The length of the CDR3 is 13 residues. The germline V gene encodes CDR1 MNHGY and CDR2 SAAAGT. The DNA of the CDR3 is TGTGCCAGCAGCGTGGACAGTAACACTGAAGCTTTCTTT. Protein sequence: CASSVDSNTEAFF.

The gene calls are TRBV19 and TRBJ1-5; D not certain. Trimming cost V 3 bases and J 6 bases, with 12 bases left between them. This CDR3 comprises 14 residues. Per the germline V gene, CDR1 is LNHDA and CDR2 is SQIVND (reference sequence). This CDR3 is CASSIGEWVQPQHF. CDR3 nucleotides: TGTGCCAGTAGTATTGGGGAATGGGTTCAGCCCCAGCATTTT.

In its sample, this clone is large. V and J are TRBV18 and TRBJ2-7, with D possibly being TRBD2 (6 bases). The CDR3 runs 16 residues. V was pared by 6 bases and J by 0 bases, with 18 bases between. CDR1 and CDR2 from the germline V gene are KGHSH and LQKENI. The CDR3 protein is CASSPRPGTSSYEQYF. CDR3 nucleotides: TGTGCCAGCTCGCCGCGTCCCGGGACTTCCTCCTACGAGCAGTACTTC.

The gene calls are TRBV28 and TRBJ2-7; 8 bases align to TRBD1. V was pared by 5 bases and J by 12 bases, with 9 bases of the junction left unmatched. CDR3 length equals 12 residues. Germline loops: CDR1 MDHEN, CDR2 SYDVKM. The CDR3 reads CASSRTGMGWYF. CDR3 nucleotides: TGTGCCAGCAGTCGGACAGGGATGGGGTGGTACTTC.

The V gene is TRBV5-1, the J gene TRBJ2-7; a weak D match, TRBD2 (5 bases). This CDR3 comprises 14 residues. The germline CDR1 and CDR2 sequences are SGHRS and YFSETQ. V was clipped by 5 bases and J by 0 bases, with 12 bases between them. CDR3 in DNA: TGCGCCAGCAGAAACCGGGGTGACTCCTACGAGCAGTACTTC. Its translation is CASRNRGDSYEQYF.

By share of the sample, this clone is medium-sized. The chain links TRBV11-3 to TRBJ2-1, with 9 bases identical to TRBD1. V lost 4 bases and J lost 1; bases outside the gene matches: 2. The CDR3 runs to 15 residues. Germline CDR1 is SGHNT and CDR2 is YENEEA. The CDR3 reads CASSSGTGSYNEQFF. In nucleotides, the CDR3 is TGTGCCAGCAGCTCCGGGACAGGGTCCTACAATGAGCAGTTCTTC.